These 21 T cell receptor beta chains were sequenced from one sample in a study of blood T cell repertoires in COVID-19 (dated by TCRdb to about 2020). The receptor library was made with the immunoSEQ multiplex PCR assay. TCRdb mirrors the immuneACCESS table, restricted to in-frame sequences. Some clones are absent from its copies; in checked studies, under half trace to an unresolved V gene, and the reason for the others is unknown. The sample records a few hundred thousand clones, more than 65% of which are singletons. The ten largest make up roughly 3.1% of the sample. The sequencing input was peripheral blood. The receptors stem from a woman between 18 and 29 years old with acute or convalescent COVID-19.

This chain uses TRBV15 with TRBJ1-2; possibly TRBD1 for D (5 bases). Germline V gene lookup returns CDR1 LNHNV and CDR2 YYDKDF (reference sequence). V was shortened by 0 bases and J by 2 bases, with 19 bases between the two germline ends. CDR3 length equals 18 residues. CDR3 residues: CATSRDWGGDARNYGYTF. In DNA form, the CDR3 reads TGTGCCACCAGCAGAGATTGGGGAGGGGATGCGAGGAACTATGGCTACACCTTC.

This CDR3 reads CASSLAWVAGGPRGYNEQFF. CDR3 DNA sequence: TGTGCCAGCAGCTTAGCCTGGGTAGCGGGAGGGCCCCGGGGGTACAATGAGCAGTTCTTC. The V and J genes are TRBV7-2 and TRBJ2-1, with 11 bases that match TRBD2. The CDR3 is 20 amino acids. Trimming at V came to 0 bases and at J to 4 bases, leaving 14 bases not matched to a gene. The germline CDR1 and CDR2 sequences are SGHTA and FQGNSA.

V usage is TRBV27 and J usage is TRBJ1-1; D possibly corresponds to TRBD1 (6 bases). Germline V gene lookup returns CDR1 MNHEY and CDR2 SMNVEV (reference sequence). CDR3 size: 16 residues. V lost 9 bases and J lost 0, with 20 bases in between. The CDR3 region has the DNA TGTGCCAGTTCAGGGGCTTTTACGGAACTGAACACTGAAGCTTTCTTT. It translates to CASSGAFTELNTEAFF.

V gene TRBV7-2 combines with J gene TRBJ2-2; D gene unclear. Germline V CDR1 and CDR2: SGHTA, FQGNSA. The CDR3 consists of 15 residues. Between the trimmed V and J ends, which lost 2 bases and 9 bases, there was a span of 16 bases. The CDR3, as DNA: TGTGCCAGCAGCTTAAGTTGGCAGTCTTTGCGGGAGCTGTTTTTT. This encodes CASSLSWQSLRELFF. Full variable domain (remainder filled in from reference TRBV7-2 and TRBJ2-2): GAGVSQSPSNKVTEKGKDVELRCDPISGHTALYWYRQSLGQGLEFLIYFQGNSAPDKSGLPSDRFSAERTGGSVSTLTIQRTQQEDSAVYLCASSLSWQSLRELFFGEGSRLTVL.

This chain connects TRBV7-9 to TRBJ2-7, with 7 bases matching TRBD1. The germline V gene encodes CDR1 SEHNR and CDR2 FQNEAQ (reference sequence). The length of the CDR3 is 15 residues. V lost 1 base, J lost 0 bases, and 3 bases stayed unmatched. This CDR3 reads CASSLEDRNSYEQYF. In DNA, the CDR3 is TGTGCCAGCAGCTTAGAGGACAGGAACTCCTACGAGCAGTACTTC.

This rearrangement joins TRBV19 to TRBJ2-6; 8 nucleotides match TRBD2. Losses at the gene ends were 5 bases for V and 1 base for J; bases not matched to a gene: 4. This CDR3 has 16 residues. The V gene's germline CDR1 is LNHDA and CDR2 SQIVND (reference sequence). The CDR3 nucleotides read TGTGCCAGTAGTTATAGCGGGATATCTGGGGCCAACGTCCTGACTTTC. This encodes CASSYSGISGANVLTF.

V usage is TRBV10-2 and J usage is TRBJ2-5; 11 bases map to TRBD2. The V gene end was trimmed by 7 bases and the J gene end by 2 bases; junction bases not matched to a gene: 9. The CDR3 covers 16 residues. CDR1 is WSHSY and CDR2 is SAAADI in the germline V gene. This chain's CDR3 is CASMASGRKVQETQYF. CDR3 nucleotide sequence: TGCGCCAGCATGGCTAGCGGGAGGAAAGTTCAAGAGACCCAGTACTTC.

J is TRBJ2-1 and V is TRBV5-4; maybe TRBD2 (5 bases). The CDR3 sequence is 11 residues long. Germline loops: CDR1 SGHNT, CDR2 YYREEE (reference sequence). V lost 3 bases and J lost 9, with 7 bases in between. CDR3: CASSSSGEQFF. CDR3 in DNA: TGTGCCAGCAGCTCCAGCGGTGAGCAGTTCTTC. Combining the CDR3 with reference TRBV5-4 and TRBJ2-1 gives the whole variable domain ETGVTQSPTHLIKTRGQQVTLRCSSQSGHNTVSWYQQALGQGPQFIFQYYREEENGRGNFPPRFSGLQFPNYSSELNVNALELDDSALYLCASSSSGEQFFGPGTRLTVL.

This clone was seen just once. The CDR3 region has the DNA TGTGCCAGCAGTTTTTATCGGGGAACTGAAGCTTTCTTT. This sequence encodes CASSFYRGTEAFF. The chain employs TRBV27 and TRBJ1-1; D gene uncertain. V gave up 3 bases and J gave up 5 bases, with 10 bases separating them. The CDR3 has 13 residues. From germline, CDR1 is MNHEY and CDR2 SMNVEV (reference sequence).

V usage is TRBV7-9 and J usage is TRBJ2-1, with a possible D match to TRBD2 (5 bases). Germline CDR1 reads SEHNR; CDR2 reads FQNEAQ (reference sequence). V was clipped by 5 bases and J by 5 bases, with 16 bases between them. The CDR3 covers 15 residues. The CDR3 DNA is TGTGCCAGCAGCCGGGATGGGATTCCCAACAATGAGCAGTTCTTC. This encodes CASSRDGIPNNEQFF.

This clone was seen a few times. V and J are TRBV6-2 or TRBV6-3 and TRBJ2-7, with TRBD2 matching over 9 bases. Germline V CDR1 and CDR2: MNHEY, SVGEGT. The CDR3 is 14 residues long. The ends lost 5 bases at V and 5 bases at J; junction bases unmatched: 7. Written as DNA, the CDR3 is TGTGCCAGCAGTCACGGTAGCGGGAGCGACGAGCAGTACTTC. This encodes CASSHGSGSDEQYF.

The chain recombines TRBV28 with TRBJ2-1; possibly TRBD2 for D (5 bases). CDR1 is MDHEN, CDR2 SYDVKM, per germline. The CDR3 has 16 amino acids. The V end was cut by 7 bases, the J end by 2 bases, with 18 bases between. CDR3: CASKIGFAGPYNEQFF. CDR3 nucleotide sequence: TGTGCCAGCAAAATCGGGTTTGCGGGCCCCTACAATGAGCAGTTCTTC.

This clone has a single count. The chain employs TRBV7-2 and TRBJ2-2; 8 positions agree with TRBD1. Germline V gene lookup returns CDR1 SGHTA and CDR2 FQGNSA. V lost 5 bases to trimming and J lost 0 bases; unmatched junction nucleotides: 5. The CDR3 extends over 16 amino acids. For the CDR3, the DNA is TGTGCCAGCAGCCCACAGGGGGTGACGAACACCGGGGAGCTGTTTTTT. Residues: CASSPQGVTNTGELFF.

This chain links TRBV30 with TRBJ1-6; 7 bases match TRBD1. Germline lookup yields CDR1 GTSNPN and CDR2 SVGIG (reference sequence). The V segment lost 7 bases and the J segment 10 bases; nucleotides outside the gene matches: 10. The CDR3 has 13 residues. The chain's CDR3 is CASDRPWGSPLHF. The CDR3 DNA is TGTGCCTCGGACAGGCCTTGGGGCTCACCCCTCCACTTT.

The chain uses TRBV18 and TRBJ1-4, with 11 bases fitting TRBD1. The CDR3 consists of 14 residues. V was pared by 4 bases and J by 7 bases, with 2 bases of the junction left unmatched. Germline lookup yields CDR1 KGHSH and CDR2 LQKENI. The CDR3 loop reads CASSQDRGPEKLFF. The DNA for the CDR3 is TGTGCCAGCTCACAGGACAGGGGGCCTGAAAAACTGTTTTTT.

The rearrangement uses TRBV19 and TRBJ2-2, with no clear D. The CDR3 is made up of 15 amino acids. V lost 2 bases and J 0 bases, leaving 7 bases between the germline ends. Germline V gene data show CDR1 as LNHDA and CDR2 as SQIVND (reference sequence). CDR3 amino acids: CASSITVTNTGELFF. CDR3 bases: TGTGCCAGTAGTATAACAGTTACGAACACCGGGGAGCTGTTTTTT.

The gene calls are TRBV3-1 (or the pseudogene TRBV3-2) and TRBJ1-4, with TRBD1 as a possible D gene (6 bases). Trimming cost V 1 base and J 7 bases, with 16 bases left between them. This CDR3 is built from 16 residues. CDR1 is LGHDT, CDR2 YNNKEL, per germline (reference sequence). The CDR3 sequence is CASSQGAVARGEKLFF. DNA for the CDR3: TGTGCCAGCAGCCAAGGCGCCGTAGCCAGGGGTGAAAAACTGTTTTTT.

The chain recombines TRBV29-1 with TRBJ2-7; possibly TRBD2 for D (7 bases). Trimming cost V 6 bases and J 2 bases, with 14 bases left between them. The germline CDR1 and CDR2 sequences are SQVTM and ANQGSEA. CDR3 size: 13 residues. The chain's CDR3 is CSVSGTLTYEQYF. The CDR3 coding sequence is TGCAGCGTAAGCGGGACACTCACCTACGAGCAGTACTTC.

This clone was recorded a few times. The chain combines TRBV20-1 with TRBJ2-7; D is ambiguous. CDR1 and CDR2 (germline): DFQATT, SNEGSKA (reference sequence). This CDR3 has 11 amino acids. V was shortened by 2 bases and J by 3 bases, with 5 bases between the two germline ends. In nucleotides, the CDR3 is TGCAGTGCTAGACAGAACTACGAGCAGTACTTC. Translation: CSARQNYEQYF.

The V and J genes are TRBV6-2 or TRBV6-3 and TRBJ1-5, with D possibly being TRBD1 (6 bases). CDR1 is MNHEY, CDR2 SVGEGT, per germline. Trimming pared 5 bases from V and 2 bases from J, leaving 13 bases between. This CDR3 contains 15 residues. CDR3 sequence (DNA): TGTGCCAGCAGTCAACAGGGAATGGGCAATCAGCCCCAGCATTTT. Its protein is CASSQQGMGNQPQHF.

The chain combines TRBV4-2 with TRBJ2-2; a possible D gene is TRBD2 (6 bases). This CDR3 spans 17 amino acids. V was cut by 3 bases and J by 0 bases, with 14 bases left in between. The germline gives CDR1 LGHNA, CDR2 YNFKEQ. The CDR3 DNA reads TGTGCCAGCAGCCAGGGATTGACTAGTCCGAACACCGGGGAGCTGTTTTTT. Amino acids: CASSQGLTSPNTGELFF.